The rows below give T cell receptor beta chains drawn from one sample of a study of blood T cell repertoires in COVID-19. The data were produced by immunoSEQ multiplex PCR, yet TCRdb's version contains in-frame clones alone and is incomplete. Among roughly 50,000 clones listed, around 80% were seen once. Sequencing was carried out using peripheral blood. The receptor source for this set is a man aged 45-60 years with acute or convalescent COVID-19. Each CDR3 is given with its conserved first and last residue. Fields, in order: J gene, clone size, D gene, CDR3 length, V gene, CDR3 protein, CDR3 DNA. A D gene is named only where the DNA matches it firmly. Clone size is given for some rows only: seen once, a few or many times, or a class if the clone is expanded.

>TRBJ1-4|-|-|15|TRBV7-6
CASSPSSATNEKLFF
TGTGCCAGCAGCCCCTCGTCTGCAACTAATGAAAAACTGTTTTTT
>TRBJ2-4|-|TRBD2|14|TRBV6-5
CAAGGAGAKNIQYF
TGTGCCGCCGGGGGGGCCGGGGCCAAAAACATTCAGTACTTC
>TRBJ1-5|few|-|15|TRBV5-1
CASSLGGQFHQPQHF
TGCGCCAGCAGCTTAGGTGGACAGTTTCATCAGCCCCAGCATTTT
>TRBJ1-1|-|TRBD1|13|TRBV12-3/TRBV12-4
CASTATGATEAFF
TGTGCCAGCACTGCGACAGGGGCCACTGAAGCTTTCTTT
>TRBJ2-3|-|TRBD2|15|TRBV27
CASSNSGRAPDTQYF
TGTGCCAGCAGTAATAGCGGGAGGGCCCCCGATACGCAGTATTTT
>TRBJ2-5|-|TRBD2|16|TRBV30
CAWSPRLAGSQETQYF
TGTGCCTGGAGTCCGAGACTAGCGGGGAGCCAAGAGACCCAGTACTTC
>TRBJ2-4|once|TRBD1|16|TRBV30
CAWTGQGFSAKNIQYF
TGTGCCTGGACGGGACAGGGCTTTTCGGCCAAAAACATTCAGTACTTC
>TRBJ1-4|-|-|15|TRBV5-6
CASSLKVRGNEKLFF
TGTGCCAGCAGCTTGAAGGTCAGGGGTAATGAAAAACTGTTTTTT
>TRBJ2-1|-|TRBD2|16|TRBV7-3
CASSTSSGSNYNEQFF
TGTGCCAGCAGCACCTCTAGCGGGAGTAATTACAATGAGCAGTTCTTC
>TRBJ1-1|-|TRBD1|14|TRBV6-5
CASSVTGVNTEAFF
TGTGCCAGCAGCGTGACAGGGGTGAACACTGAAGCTTTCTTT
>TRBJ1-5|-|-|17|TRBV21-1
CASSKGKPGHINQPQHF
TGTGCCAGCAGCAAGGGTAAACCGGGACATATCAATCAGCCCCAGCATTTT
>TRBJ2-7|-|TRBD2|15|TRBV4-1
CASSQNLAGAYEQYF
TGCGCCAGCAGCCAAAATCTAGCGGGAGCCTACGAGCAGTACTTC
>TRBJ1-4|-|TRBD1|15|TRBV5-1
CASSLAGQGPEKLFF
TGCGCCAGCAGCTTGGCGGGACAGGGACCGGAAAAACTGTTTTTT
>TRBJ1-4|-|-|15|TRBV7-6
CASSLVGGDGEKLFF
TGTGCCAGCAGCTTAGTCGGAGGGGACGGTGAAAAACTGTTTTTT
>TRBJ2-7|-|-|13|TRBV6-1
CASSESWERKQYF
TGTGCCAGCAGTGAATCTTGGGAGCGCAAGCAGTACTTC
>TRBJ2-7|-|-|12|TRBV18
CASSPQSYEQYF
TGTGCCAGCTCACCGCAGTCCTACGAGCAGTACTTC
>TRBJ2-7|-|TRBD2|16|TRBV5-1
CASSLGGGGLSDEQYF
TGCGCCAGCAGCTTGGGCGGGGGTGGTCTCTCCGACGAGCAGTACTTC
>TRBJ1-2|-|-|15|TRBV7-9
CASSLAEGPGGGYTF
TGTGCCAGCAGCTTAGCTGAGGGGCCGGGGGGAGGCTACACCTTC
>TRBJ1-5|-|-|14|TRBV28
CASSPGTSNQPQHF
TGTGCCAGCAGTCCCGGGACAAGCAATCAGCCCCAGCATTTT
>TRBJ1-1|-|-|13|TRBV10-1
CASSESQPGEAFF
TGCGCCAGCAGTGAGTCCCAACCCGGTGAAGCTTTCTTT